This passage covers 20 T cell receptor beta chains from one sample sequenced in a study of blood T cells in healthy people across ages (dated by TCRdb to 2015 to 2017). Library method: 5' RACE. Sequencing took place on an Illumina HiSeq 2500. The second PCR ran for about 6 to 12 cycles and used a J-beta primer mix along with a sample-barcoded 5' primer. TCRdb's own reprocessing of the public reads used fastp at Q25 and MiXCR and kept productive beta chains. Records with the same CDR3 protein are collapsed into one entry carrying the most frequent genes and DNA. The sample table contains 850,000 to 1,300,000 distinct CDR3 sequences; only one count was recorded for more than 40% of them. The top ten clonotypes cover 18% of the sample. What was sequenced was blood. Receptor source: a woman aged 55-70 years in good health.

V usage is TRBV5-1 and J usage is TRBJ1-4, with 7 bases identical to TRBD1. V trimming: 1 base; J trimming: 4 bases; junction bases outside the gene matches: 7. Germline V gene lookup returns CDR1 SGHRS and CDR2 YFSETQ. This CDR3 comprises 16 residues. This CDR3 is CASSLLTGRDNEKLFF. DNA of the CDR3: TGCGCCAGCAGCTTGCTGACAGGGAGAGATAATGAAAAACTGTTTTTT.

This clonotype was observed a handful of times. The CDR3 DNA reads as TGTGCCAGCAGGCCGGGACAGGAAAGGGATACGCAGTATTTT. Its protein product is CASRPGQERDTQYF. This sequence joins TRBV2 and TRBJ2-3; 8 nucleotides agree with TRBD1. The length of the CDR3 is 14 residues. V trimming: 6 bases; J trimming: 6 bases; junction bases outside the gene matches: 8. Germline assignment: CDR1 SNHLY and CDR2 FYNNEI.

The chain employs TRBV11-2 and TRBJ2-1; TRBD2 matches 11 bases. The tail of the sequence fits TRBJ2-7 better, so the J call may be wrong. Germline V gives CDR1 SGHAT, CDR2 FQNNGV. The CDR3 totals 16 residues. CDR3 in DNA: TGTGCCAGCAGCTCCACTAGCGGGAGCTCCTACAATGAGCAGTACTTC. This gives the protein CASSSTSGSSYNEQYF.

The chain links TRBV7-8 to TRBJ1-5; 7 positions match TRBD1. With V trimmed by 10 bases and J by 1 base, 7 bases remained unmatched. The CDR3 length is 14 residues. Germline CDR1 reads SGHVS; CDR2 reads FQNEAQ. DNA of the CDR3: TGTGCCACCTCAAAGGGGGCGAGCAATCAGCCCCAGCATTTT. Its translation is CATSKGASNQPQHF.

The rearrangement links TRBV12-3 or TRBV12-4 to TRBJ2-3; 8 bases map to TRBD2. V shed 4 bases, J shed 6 bases, and the junction held 15 bases outside the gene matches. There are 17 residues in the CDR3. For the CDR3, the DNA is TGTGCCAGCAGTTCGGTGGCTAGCGGGCCGTACGGGGATACGCAGTATTTT. Residues: CASSSVASGPYGDTQYF.

The chain is built from TRBV10-3 and TRBJ2-1, with TRBD1 matching over 8 bases. This CDR3 contains 17 residues. Losses at the gene ends were 3 bases for V and 2 bases for J; bases not matched to a gene: 9. Germline V gene sequence: CDR1 ENHRY, CDR2 SYGVKD. This chain's CDR3 is CAISDARGTGPYNEQFF. CDR3 nucleotide sequence: TGTGCCATCAGTGATGCCCGGGGGACAGGTCCCTACAATGAGCAGTTCTTC.

The sample holds a few counts of this clonotype. V gene TRBV10-3 combines with J gene TRBJ2-7; tentative D call: TRBD1 (5 bases). The CDR3 is 14 amino acids. V lost 6 bases and J 2 bases, leaving 14 bases between the germline ends. The germline gives CDR1 ENHRY, CDR2 SYGVKD. CDR3 sequence (DNA): TGTGCCATCAGGCCCGATAGGGGCCCCTACGAGCAGTACTTC. Its translation: CAIRPDRGPYEQYF.

The rearrangement uses TRBV4-1 and TRBJ2-1; TRBD2 aligns across 8 bases. With 3 bases clipped from V and 5 bases from J, the junction kept 15 bases outside the gene matches. The CDR3 length is 18 residues. Germline assignment: CDR1 MGHRA and CDR2 YSYEKL. The CDR3 DNA is TGCGCCAGCAGCCAGCCTGGTGGGTTTAGCGGGGCGAACAATGAGCAGTTCTTC. This translates into CASSQPGGFSGANNEQFF.

This clonotype has a single count. V usage is TRBV20-1 and J usage is TRBJ2-2; D tentatively fits TRBD1 or TRBD2 (7 bases each). With 3 bases removed from V and 7 bases from J, the gap between germline ends came to 12 bases. Germline loops: CDR1 DFQATT, CDR2 SNEGSKA (reference sequence). The CDR3 covers 13 residues. For the CDR3, the DNA is TGCAGTGCTAGCAGGGGGGGGCTCGGGGAGCTGTTTTTT. Translating it yields CSASRGGLGELFF.

In its sample, this clonotype was seen once. V usage is TRBV11-2 and J usage is TRBJ2-4, with a tentative D call TRBD1 (7 bases). The DNA end is more similar to TRBJ2-7, so the J call may be wrong. Germline CDR1 SGHAT, CDR2 FQNNGV. The CDR3 runs 15 residues. The DNA of the CDR3 is TGTGCCAGCAGCTCACACAGGGGACTCTCCTACGAGCAGTACTTC. It specifies CASSSHRGLSYEQYF.

This clonotype was counted once. The chain recombines TRBV6-1 with TRBJ2-3; possibly TRBD2 for D (6 bases). CDR1 MNHNS and CDR2 SASEGT come from the germline V gene. The length of the CDR3 is 17 residues. The V gene lost 3 bases and the J gene lost 2 bases, with 18 bases spanning the gap. CDR3 DNA: TGTGCCAGCAGTGATTGGGCTGGGGCTAGCGACACAGATACGCAGTATTTT. It yields the protein CASSDWAGASDTDTQYF.

The chain carries TRBV30 and TRBJ2-1, with TRBD2 matching 10 bases. The V and J ends lost 4 bases and 6 bases, in that order; junction bases with no gene match: 6. This CDR3 is 14 amino acids long. Per germline, CDR1 GTSNPN and CDR2 SVGIG (reference sequence). This CDR3 reads CAWNPGLAFNEQFF. In nucleotides, the CDR3 is TGTGCCTGGAATCCGGGACTAGCGTTCAATGAGCAGTTCTTC. The complete variable domain, with remaining parts taken from reference TRBV30 and TRBJ2-1, reads SQTIHQWPATLVQPVGSPLSLECTVEGTSNPNLYWYRQAAGRGLQLLFYSVGIGQISSEVPQNLSASRPQDRQFILSSKKLLLSDSGFYLCAWNPGLAFNEQFFGPGTRLTVL.

V gene TRBV28 combines with J gene TRBJ2-1, with 7 bases lining up with TRBD1. Unmatched junction bases numbered 4, after V lost 5 bases and J lost 3 bases. This CDR3 has 14 residues. Germline V CDR1 and CDR2: MDHEN, SYDVKM. CDR3 nucleotides: TGTGCCAGCAGTGGGACAGAGATCTACAATGAGCAGTTCTTC. Protein: CASSGTEIYNEQFF.

This clonotype was seen once. The V gene is TRBV5-1, the J gene TRBJ2-1; 9 nucleotides agree with TRBD2. The DNA end lines up better with TRBJ2-7; the J call may be wrong. Germline CDR1 SGHRS, CDR2 YFSETQ. The CDR3 consists of 17 residues. The CDR3: CASSLFVSGSSYNEQYF. As DNA, the CDR3 is TGCGCCAGCAGCTTGTTTGTTAGCGGGAGCTCCTACAATGAGCAGTACTTC.

The gene calls are TRBV14 and TRBJ2-1; D possibly corresponds to TRBD1 (6 bases). The CDR3 covers 14 residues. CDR1 and CDR2 from the germline V gene are SGHDN and FVKESK. The V gene lost 4 bases and the J gene lost 9 bases, with 16 bases spanning the gap. DNA of the CDR3: TGTGCCAGCAGCCTTGGGGGCACGCGCAGTGAGCAGTTCTTC. Protein sequence: CASSLGGTRSEQFF.

The chain combines TRBV9 with TRBJ2-1, with 10 bases fitting TRBD2. Germline V gene sequence: CDR1 SGDLS, CDR2 YYNGEE. This CDR3 spans 16 amino acids. V lost 3 bases and J lost 5; bases outside the gene matches: 8. CDR3 in DNA: TGTGCCAGCAGCGCGCCGCTAGCGGGAGCCGACAATGAGCAGTTCTTC. This translates into CASSAPLAGADNEQFF.

This chain connects TRBV27 to TRBJ2-3, with 9 bases aligning to TRBD2. This CDR3 contains 17 residues. Germline V gene sequence: CDR1 MNHEY, CDR2 SMNVEV (reference sequence). V was clipped by 1 base and J by 1 base; unmatched bases: 6. In DNA form, the CDR3 reads TGTGCCAGCAGTTTATTAGGGACTAGCTGGGGCACAGATACGCAGTATTTT. As protein: CASSLLGTSWGTDTQYF.

This clonotype has more than one count but fewer than ten. The J gene is TRBJ2-3, the V gene TRBV20-1, with 8 bases fitting TRBD2. The CDR3 is 14 amino acids. Germline CDR1 is DFQATT and CDR2 is SNEGSKA (reference sequence). The trim removed 5 bases at V and 4 bases at J, leaving 8 bases unmatched. The CDR3 DNA is TGCAGTGCTGCTTTCTCAGCGGGAGCAGATACGCAGTATTTT. Translated, it gives CSAAFSAGADTQYF.

This chain uses TRBV15 with TRBJ1-1, with a weak D call TRBD1 (6 bases). The ends were cut back, 5 bases at V and 6 bases at J, with 16 bases in the middle. Germline V CDR1 and CDR2: LNHNV, YYDKDF (reference sequence). The CDR3 totals 14 residues. The CDR3 protein is CATSRRQGLAEAFF. DNA for the CDR3: TGTGCCACCAGCCGAAGGCAGGGGTTGGCTGAAGCTTTCTTT.

The J gene is TRBJ2-7, the V gene TRBV5-4; possibly TRBD2 for D (6 bases). V was clipped by 1 base and J by 9 bases, with 17 bases between them. The germline V gene encodes CDR1 SGHNT and CDR2 YYREEE (reference sequence). CDR3 length: 14 amino acids. In DNA, the CDR3 is TGTGCCAGCAGCTTGAAGGGAGGCATCCCTGGGCAGTACTTC. This sequence encodes CASSLKGGIPGQYF.